Following are 5 T cell receptor beta chains from one sample sequenced in a study of T cell changes during pregnancy in multiple sclerosis. Profiling relied on immunoSEQ multiplex PCR, and the TCRdb table lists in-frame clones only, not all of them. The data show some 70,000 clones, 90% to 95% seen once. The sequencing here drew on CD4+ T cells from peripheral blood mononuclear cells, taken in the third trimester of pregnancy. These receptors were obtained from a female donor in good health, enrolled as a control in a pregnancy study.

This sequence joins TRBV9 and TRBJ1-2; no clear D gene. Trimming stripped 4 bases from V and 7 bases from J, with 14 bases between. This CDR3 is built from 13 residues. Germline loops: CDR1 SGDLS, CDR2 YYNGEE. Here the CDR3 reads CASSPVEVGGYTF. The CDR3, as DNA: TGTGCCAGCAGCCCCGTCGAGGTGGGTGGCTACACCTTC.

The CDR3 region is CASSFRGSNEKLFF. DNA for the CDR3: TGTGCCAGCAGCTTCAGGGGTTCTAATGAAAAACTGTTTTTT. This chain uses TRBV7-9 with TRBJ1-4; possibly TRBD1 for D (6 bases). V lost 3 bases, J lost 3 bases, and 8 bases lay in between. Germline-derived CDR1 and CDR2 are SEHNR and FQNEAQ (reference sequence). The CDR3 runs 14 residues.

The chain carries TRBV13 and TRBJ1-1; TRBD1 aligns across 7 bases. V dropped 0 bases and J dropped 5; count of bases not matched to a gene: 0. CDR1 PRHDT and CDR2 FYEKMQ come from the germline V gene (reference sequence). The CDR3 is made up of 13 amino acids. CDR3 in DNA: TGTGCCAGCAGCTTAGGCAGGGGGACTGAAGCTTTCTTT. Its protein is CASSLGRGTEAFF.

This clone showed up just once. The genes are TRBV7-2 and TRBJ2-5, with TRBD2 identical over 8 bases. CDR1 and CDR2 from the germline V gene are SGHTA and FQGNSA. V trimming: 4 bases; J trimming: 7 bases; junction bases outside the gene matches: 14. The CDR3 sequence is 16 residues long. The CDR3, as DNA: TGTGCCAGCAGCTCCGGAGGAGCGGGGGTGACTGGGACCCAGTACTTC. It encodes CASSSGGAGVTGTQYF.

This chain uses TRBV6-1 with TRBJ1-2, with D perhaps matching TRBD1 (5 bases). Looked up from germline, CDR1 is MNHNS and CDR2 is SASEGT. The CDR3 covers 17 residues. V was cut by 4 bases and J by 0 bases, with 18 bases left in between. The CDR3 loop reads CASSVSISRASNYGYTF. The CDR3 DNA reads as TGTGCCAGCAGTGTTTCGATCTCCAGGGCTTCTAACTATGGCTACACCTTC.